The T cell receptor beta chain under discussion was sequenced for a study of T cell repertoires in cytomegalovirus infection. The wider study: Selection of CMV epitopes for the study included recently identified HLA-C-restricted and well-studied HLA-B-restricted ones. It can be stated that public TCR beta signatures indicated CMV infection as well as a matching HLA type.

Germline CDR1 is SNHLY and CDR2 is FYNNEI. Trimming took 9 bases from V and 1 from J, leaving 8 bases between them. The CDR3 runs 12 residues. MiXCR was run by TCRdb on the reads, yielding one entry per CDR3 protein. The sample includes under 300,000 distinct CDR3 sequences, approximately 22% of them seen just once. The sample holds a few counts of this clonotype. Its antigen is unidentified. Findings and limits, study-wide: HLA-C-restricted CMV-specific TCR beta clonotypes were dominant in the ex vivo response. CMV carriers having the relevant HLA were flagged by cumulative public TCR beta family frequency.

The V call is TRBV2, the J call TRBJ2-3, with a tentative D call TRBD2 (6 bases). The clonotype was recovered from a human donor in good health (CMV status not recorded). Some clones in this sample may be carry-over from other donors' samples. This material consisted of cultured PBMCs, taken from culture after CMV antigen stimulation. The chain's CDR3 is CARGTGTDTQYF. As DNA, the CDR3 is TGTGCCAGGGGGACTGGCACAGATACGCAGTATTTT. The full variable domain, rest sourced from reference TRBV2 and TRBJ2-3, is EPEVTQTPSHQVTQMGQEVILRCVPISNHLYFYWYRQILGQKVEFLVSFYNNEISEKSEIFDDQFSVERPDGSNFTLKIRSTKLEDSAMYFCARGTGTDTQYFGPGTRLTVL.